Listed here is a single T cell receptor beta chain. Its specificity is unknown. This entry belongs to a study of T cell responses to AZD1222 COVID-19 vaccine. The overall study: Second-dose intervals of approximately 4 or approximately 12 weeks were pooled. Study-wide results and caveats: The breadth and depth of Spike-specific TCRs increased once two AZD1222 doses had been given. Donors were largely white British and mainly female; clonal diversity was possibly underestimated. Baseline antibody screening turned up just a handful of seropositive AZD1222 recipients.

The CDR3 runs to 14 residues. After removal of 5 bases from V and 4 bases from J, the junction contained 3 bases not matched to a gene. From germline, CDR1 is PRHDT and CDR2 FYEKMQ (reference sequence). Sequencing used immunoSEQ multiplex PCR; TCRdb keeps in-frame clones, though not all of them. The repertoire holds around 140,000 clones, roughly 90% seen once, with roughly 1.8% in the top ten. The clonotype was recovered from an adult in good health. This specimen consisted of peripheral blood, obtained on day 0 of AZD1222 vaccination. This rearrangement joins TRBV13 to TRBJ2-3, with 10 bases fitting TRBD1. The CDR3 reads CASSPGQGADTQYF. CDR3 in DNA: TGTGCCAGCAGCCCTGGACAGGGGGCAGATACGCAGTATTTT.